This TCR beta chain was found in a study of T cell responses to AZD1222 COVID-19 vaccine. The wider study: Pooling was applied to second doses at about 4 or about 12 weeks.

The V end lost 4 bases, the J end lost 5 bases, and 11 bases lay between the germline ends. From germline, CDR1 is MNHEY and CDR2 SMNVEV (reference sequence). The CDR3 is made up of 13 amino acids. Worth noting for this clone: No antigen is known for it.

Regarding the study as a whole: White British donors predominated, females outnumbered males, and clonal diversity was possibly underestimated.

The assay was immunoSEQ multiplex PCR, and TCRdb's table has in-frame clones only and misses some. The profile shows about 140,000 clones, roughly 90% of them singletons. The origin of this receptor is an adult in good health. The source material was peripheral blood, sampled on day 0 of AZD1222 vaccination. The chain has TRBV27 and TRBJ1-2; D might be TRBD1 (5 bases). This chain's CDR3 is CASSYRPSYGYTF. CDR3 bases: TGTGCCAGCAGTTACAGGCCCTCTTATGGCTACACCTTC.